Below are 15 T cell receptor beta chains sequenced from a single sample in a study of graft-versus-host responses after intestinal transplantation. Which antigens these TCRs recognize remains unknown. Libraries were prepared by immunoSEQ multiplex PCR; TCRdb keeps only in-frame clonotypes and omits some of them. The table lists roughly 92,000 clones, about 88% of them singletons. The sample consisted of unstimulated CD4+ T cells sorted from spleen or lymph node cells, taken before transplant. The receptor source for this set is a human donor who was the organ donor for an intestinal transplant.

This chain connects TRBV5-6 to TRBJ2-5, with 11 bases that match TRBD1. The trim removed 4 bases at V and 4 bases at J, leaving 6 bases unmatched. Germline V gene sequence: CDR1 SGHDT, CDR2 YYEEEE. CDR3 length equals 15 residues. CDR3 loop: CASSPDRGRGETQYF. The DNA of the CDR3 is TGTGCCAGCAGCCCGGACAGGGGGCGCGGAGAGACCCAGTACTTC.

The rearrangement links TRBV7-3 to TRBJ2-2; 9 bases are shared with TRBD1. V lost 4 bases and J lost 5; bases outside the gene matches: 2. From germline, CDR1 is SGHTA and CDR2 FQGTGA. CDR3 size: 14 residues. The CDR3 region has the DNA TGTGCCAGCAGCTCGACAGGGGGGACCGGGGAGCTGTTTTTT. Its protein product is CASSSTGGTGELFF.

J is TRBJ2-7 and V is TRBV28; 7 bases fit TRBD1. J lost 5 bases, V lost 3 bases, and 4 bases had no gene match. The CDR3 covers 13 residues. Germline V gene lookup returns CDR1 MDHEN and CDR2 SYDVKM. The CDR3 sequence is CASSFSTGDEQYF. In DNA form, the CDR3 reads TGTGCCAGCAGTTTCTCCACAGGGGACGAGCAGTACTTC.

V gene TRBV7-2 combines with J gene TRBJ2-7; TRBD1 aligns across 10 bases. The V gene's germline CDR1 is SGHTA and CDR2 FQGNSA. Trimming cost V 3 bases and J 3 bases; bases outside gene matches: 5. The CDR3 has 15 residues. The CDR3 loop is CASSFRGQGYYEQYF. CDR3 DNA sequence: TGTGCCAGCAGCTTCCGGGGACAGGGGTACTACGAGCAGTACTTC.

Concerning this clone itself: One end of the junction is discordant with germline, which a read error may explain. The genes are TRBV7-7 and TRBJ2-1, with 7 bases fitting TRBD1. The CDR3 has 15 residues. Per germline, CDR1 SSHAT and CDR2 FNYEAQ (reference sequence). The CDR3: CASSLGGGTYNEQFF. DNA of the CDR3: TGTGCTAGCAGCTTAGGGGGCGGTACCTACAATGAGCAGTTCTTC.

This CDR3 is CASSPVQLLNTEAFF. The CDR3 region has the DNA TGTGCCAGCTCACCCGTTCAACTCCTGAACACTGAAGCTTTCTTT. This chain connects TRBV18 to TRBJ1-1; D is undetermined. Germline assignment: CDR1 KGHSH and CDR2 LQKENI. V lost 3 bases, J lost 0 bases, and 11 bases lay in between. This CDR3 contains 15 residues.

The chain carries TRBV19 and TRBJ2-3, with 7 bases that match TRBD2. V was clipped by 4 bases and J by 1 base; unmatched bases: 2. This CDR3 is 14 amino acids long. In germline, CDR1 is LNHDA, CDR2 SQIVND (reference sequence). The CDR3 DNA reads TGTGCCAGTAGTAGGCTAGCGGGCACAGATACGCAGTATTTT. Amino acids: CASSRLAGTDTQYF.

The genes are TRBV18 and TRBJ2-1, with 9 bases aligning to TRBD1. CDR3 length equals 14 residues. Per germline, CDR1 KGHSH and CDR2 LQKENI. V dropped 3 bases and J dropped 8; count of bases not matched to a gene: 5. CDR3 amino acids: CASSPGTGSDEQFF. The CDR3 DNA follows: TGTGCCAGCTCACCCGGGACAGGGTCCGATGAGCAGTTCTTC.

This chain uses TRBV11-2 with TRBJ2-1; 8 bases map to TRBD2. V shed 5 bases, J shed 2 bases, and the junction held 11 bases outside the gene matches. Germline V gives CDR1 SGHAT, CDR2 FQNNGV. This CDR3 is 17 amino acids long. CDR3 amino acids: CASSQRSAGATYNEQFF. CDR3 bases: TGTGCCAGCAGCCAGAGGTCAGCGGGGGCCACCTACAATGAGCAGTTCTTC.

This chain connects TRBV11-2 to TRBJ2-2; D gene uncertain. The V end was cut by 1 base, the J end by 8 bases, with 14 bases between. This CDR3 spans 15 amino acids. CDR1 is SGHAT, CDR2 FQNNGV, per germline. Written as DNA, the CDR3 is TGTGCCAGCAGCTTAGTGGGCTACCCCCCAGGGGAGCTGTTTTTT. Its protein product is CASSLVGYPPGELFF.

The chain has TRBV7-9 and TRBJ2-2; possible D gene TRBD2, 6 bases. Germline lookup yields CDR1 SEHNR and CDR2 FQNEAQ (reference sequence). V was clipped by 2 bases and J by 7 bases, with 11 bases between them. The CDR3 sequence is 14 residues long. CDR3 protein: CASSLSGGDGELFF. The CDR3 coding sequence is TGTGCCAGCAGCTTAAGTGGCGGGGACGGGGAGCTGTTTTTT. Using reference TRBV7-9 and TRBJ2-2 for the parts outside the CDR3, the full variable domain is DTGVSQNPRHKITKRGQNVTFRCDPISEHNRLYWYRQTLGQGPEFLTYFQNEAQLEKSRLLSDRFSAERPKGSFSTLEIQRTEQGDSAMYLCASSLSGGDGELFFGEGSRLTVL.

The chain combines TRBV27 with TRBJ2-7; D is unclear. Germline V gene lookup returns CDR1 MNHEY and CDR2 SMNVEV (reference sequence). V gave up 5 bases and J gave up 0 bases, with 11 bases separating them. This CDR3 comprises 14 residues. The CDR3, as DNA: TGTGCCAGCAGTCCCCGACTCTTCTCCTACGAGCAGTACTTC. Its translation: CASSPRLFSYEQYF.

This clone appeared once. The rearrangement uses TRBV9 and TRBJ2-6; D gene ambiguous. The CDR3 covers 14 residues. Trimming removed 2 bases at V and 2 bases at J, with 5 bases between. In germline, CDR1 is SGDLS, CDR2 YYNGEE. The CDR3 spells CASSVAAGANVLTF. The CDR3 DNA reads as TGTGCCAGCAGCGTGGCAGCTGGGGCCAACGTCCTGACTTTC.

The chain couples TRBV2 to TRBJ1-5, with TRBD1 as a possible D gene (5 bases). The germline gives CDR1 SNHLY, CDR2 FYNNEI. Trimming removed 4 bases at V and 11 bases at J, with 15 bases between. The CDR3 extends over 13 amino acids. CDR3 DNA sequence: TGTGCCAGCAGTGTAGGGGCGCCGGGGGCCCAGCATTTT. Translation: CASSVGAPGAQHF. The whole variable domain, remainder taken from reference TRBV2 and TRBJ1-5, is EPEVTQTPSHQVTQMGQEVILRCVPISNHLYFYWYRQILGQKVEFLVSFYNNEISEKSEIFDDQFSVERPDGSNFTLKIRSTKLEDSAMYFCASSVGAPGAQHFGDGTRLSIL.

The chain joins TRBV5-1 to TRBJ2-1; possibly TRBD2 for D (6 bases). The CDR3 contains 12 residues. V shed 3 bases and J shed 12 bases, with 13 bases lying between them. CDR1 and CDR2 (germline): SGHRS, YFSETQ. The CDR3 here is CASSSSGVGQFF. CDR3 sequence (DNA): TGCGCCAGCAGCTCCTCGGGGGTGGGGCAGTTCTTC. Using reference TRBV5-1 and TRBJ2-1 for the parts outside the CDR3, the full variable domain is KAGVTQTPRYLIKTRGQQVTLSCSPISGHRSVSWYQQTPGQGLQFLFEYFSETQRNKGNFPGRFSGRQFSNSRSEMNVSTLELGDSALYLCASSSSGVGQFFGPGTRLTVL.